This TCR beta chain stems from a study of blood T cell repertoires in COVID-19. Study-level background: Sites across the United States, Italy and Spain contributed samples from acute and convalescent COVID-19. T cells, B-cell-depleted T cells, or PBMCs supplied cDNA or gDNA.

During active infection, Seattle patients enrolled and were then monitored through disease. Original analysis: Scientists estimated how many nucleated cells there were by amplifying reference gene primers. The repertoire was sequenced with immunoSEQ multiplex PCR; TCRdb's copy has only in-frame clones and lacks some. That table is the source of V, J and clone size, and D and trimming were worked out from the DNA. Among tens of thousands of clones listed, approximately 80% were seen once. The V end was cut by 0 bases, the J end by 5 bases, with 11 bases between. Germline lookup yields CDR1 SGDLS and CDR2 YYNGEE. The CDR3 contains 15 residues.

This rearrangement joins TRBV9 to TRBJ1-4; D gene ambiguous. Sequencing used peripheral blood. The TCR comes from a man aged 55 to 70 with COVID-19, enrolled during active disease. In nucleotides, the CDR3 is TGTGCCAGCAGCGTAGATATCCAGCGGAATGAAAAACTGTTTTTT. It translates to CASSVDIQRNEKLFF. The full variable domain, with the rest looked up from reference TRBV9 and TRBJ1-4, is DSGVTQTPKHLITATGQRVTLRCSPRSGDLSVYWYQQSLDQGLQFLIQYYNGEERAKGNILERFSAQQFPDLHSELNLSSLELGDSALYFCASSVDIQRNEKLFFGSGTQLSVL.